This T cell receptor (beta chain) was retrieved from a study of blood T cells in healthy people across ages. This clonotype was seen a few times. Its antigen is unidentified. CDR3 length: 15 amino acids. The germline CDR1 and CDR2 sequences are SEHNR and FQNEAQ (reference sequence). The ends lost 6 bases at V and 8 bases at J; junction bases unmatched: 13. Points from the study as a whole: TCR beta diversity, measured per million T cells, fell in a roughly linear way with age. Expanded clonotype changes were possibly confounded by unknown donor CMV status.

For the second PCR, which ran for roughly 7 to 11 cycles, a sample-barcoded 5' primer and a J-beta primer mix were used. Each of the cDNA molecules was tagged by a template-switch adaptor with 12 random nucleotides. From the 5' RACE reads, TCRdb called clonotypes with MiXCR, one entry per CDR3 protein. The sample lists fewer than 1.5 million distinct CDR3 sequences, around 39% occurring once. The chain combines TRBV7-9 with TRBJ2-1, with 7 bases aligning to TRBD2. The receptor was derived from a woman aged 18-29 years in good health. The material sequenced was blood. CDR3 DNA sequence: TGTGCCAGCAGGCCAGCCCAGCGGGGTTTGGATGAGCAGTTCTTC. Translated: CASRPAQRGLDEQFF.